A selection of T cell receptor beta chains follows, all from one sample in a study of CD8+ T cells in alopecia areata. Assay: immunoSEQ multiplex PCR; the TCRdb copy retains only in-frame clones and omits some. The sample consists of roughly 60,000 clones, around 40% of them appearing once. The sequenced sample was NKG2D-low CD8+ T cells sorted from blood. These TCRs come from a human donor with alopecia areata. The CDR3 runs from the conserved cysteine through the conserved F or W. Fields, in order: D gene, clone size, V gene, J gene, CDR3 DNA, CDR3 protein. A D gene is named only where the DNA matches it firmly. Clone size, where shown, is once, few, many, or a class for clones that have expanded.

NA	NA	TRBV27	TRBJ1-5	TGTGCCAGCAGTTTACGGGCAGGGCAGCCCCAGCATTTT	CASSLRAGQPQHF
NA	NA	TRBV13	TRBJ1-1	TGTGCCAGCAGCTTAGTCACCAGTTTGAACACTGAAGCTTTCTTT	CASSLVTSLNTEAFF
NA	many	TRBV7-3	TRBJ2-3	TGTGCCAGCAGCCAATTCGGCGGGCGCCCGGATACGCAGTATTTT	CASSQFGGRPDTQYF
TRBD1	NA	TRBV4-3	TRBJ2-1	TGCGCCAGCAGCCACTTAATCCGGGACAGTAATGAGCAGTTCTTC	CASSHLIRDSNEQFF
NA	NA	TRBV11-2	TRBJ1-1	TGTGCCAGCAGCTTAGTCGAGGGTAATGAAGCTTTCTTT	CASSLVEGNEAFF
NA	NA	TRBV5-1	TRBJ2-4	TGCGCCAGCAGCTTCAAGAGGTTTTGGCAGACGATAGCCAAAAACATTCAGTACTTC	CASSFKRFWQTIAKNIQYF
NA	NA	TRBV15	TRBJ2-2	TGTGCCACCAGCCTCGGGCTGGCTCAAACCGGGGAGCTGTTTTTT	CATSLGLAQTGELFF
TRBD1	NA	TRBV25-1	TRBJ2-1	TGTGCCAGCAGTGTCGGGACAGGGGGGCCTGAGCAGTTCTTC	CASSVGTGGPEQFF
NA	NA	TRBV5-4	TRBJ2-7	TGTGCCAGCAGCAAAGCCGGGACCGAAGTCTACGAGCAGTACTTC	CASSKAGTEVYEQYF
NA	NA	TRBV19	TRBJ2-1	TGTGCCAGTAGTATGGGACTCTACAATGAGCAGTTCTTC	CASSMGLYNEQFF
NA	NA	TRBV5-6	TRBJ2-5	TGTGCCAGCAGCCCGGCGCGGCGGGGTAAAGAGACCCAGTACTTC	CASSPARRGKETQYF
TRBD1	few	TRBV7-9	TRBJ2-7	TGTGCCAGCAGCTCAAAGACAGGGCCCTACGAGCAGTACTTC	CASSSKTGPYEQYF
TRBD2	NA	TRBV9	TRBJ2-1	TGTGCCAGCAGCGTAGGAATTAGCGGGAGGGCCGGCGAGCAGTTCTTC	CASSVGISGRAGEQFF
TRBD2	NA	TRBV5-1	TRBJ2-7	TGCGCCAGCAGCTTGAGTGGACTAGCGGGCGAGCAGTACTTC	CASSLSGLAGEQYF
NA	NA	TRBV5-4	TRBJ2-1	TGTGCCAGCAAACTGGGGGACGGCTCCTACAATGAGCAGTTCTTC	CASKLGDGSYNEQFF
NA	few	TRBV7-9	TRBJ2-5	TGTGCCAGCAGCTTAGGGTGGACGGAGTACCAAGAGACCCAGTACTTC	CASSLGWTEYQETQYF
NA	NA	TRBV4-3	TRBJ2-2	TGCGCCAGCAGCCAAGATTCGGCGGGAACGAACACCGGGGAGCTGTTTTTT	CASSQDSAGTNTGELFF